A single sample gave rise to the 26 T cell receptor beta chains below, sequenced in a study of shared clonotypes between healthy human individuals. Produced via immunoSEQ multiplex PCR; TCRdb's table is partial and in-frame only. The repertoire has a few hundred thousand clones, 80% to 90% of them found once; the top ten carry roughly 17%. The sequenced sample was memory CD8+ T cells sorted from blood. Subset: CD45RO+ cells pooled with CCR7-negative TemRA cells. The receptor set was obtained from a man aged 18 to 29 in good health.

In nucleotides, the CDR3 is TGTGCCTGGAGTGGGGGCCAAGAGACCCAGTACTTC. Translation: CAWSGGQETQYF. V and J are TRBV30 and TRBJ2-5; no clear D. This CDR3 contains 12 residues. Germline V gene lookup returns CDR1 GTSNPN and CDR2 SVGIG (reference sequence). The V gene lost 1 base and the J gene lost 1 base, with 4 bases spanning the gap.

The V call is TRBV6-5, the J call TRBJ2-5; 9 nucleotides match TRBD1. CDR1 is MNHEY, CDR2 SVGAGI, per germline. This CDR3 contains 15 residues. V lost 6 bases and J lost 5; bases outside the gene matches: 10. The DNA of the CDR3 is TGTGCCAGCAGCCTCTCGACAGGGGGAGAGGAGACCCAGTACTTC. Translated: CASSLSTGGEETQYF.

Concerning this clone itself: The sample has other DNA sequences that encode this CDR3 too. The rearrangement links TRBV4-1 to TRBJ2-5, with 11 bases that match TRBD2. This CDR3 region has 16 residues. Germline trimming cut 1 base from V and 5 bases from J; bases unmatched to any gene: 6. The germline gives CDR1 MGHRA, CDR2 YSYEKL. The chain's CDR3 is CASSQVFSGGAETQYF. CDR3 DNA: TGCGCCAGCAGCCAAGTGTTTAGCGGGGGGGCGGAGACCCAGTACTTC.

CDR3 residues: CATTEGWVEETQYF. CDR3 bases: TGTGCCACCACGGAGGGATGGGTAGAAGAGACCCAGTACTTC. The V call is TRBV10-3, the J call TRBJ2-5; TRBD2 might be the D (6 bases). The CDR3 is made up of 14 amino acids. Trimming removed 10 bases at V and 3 bases at J, with 18 bases between. CDR1 is ENHRY, CDR2 SYGVKD, per germline.

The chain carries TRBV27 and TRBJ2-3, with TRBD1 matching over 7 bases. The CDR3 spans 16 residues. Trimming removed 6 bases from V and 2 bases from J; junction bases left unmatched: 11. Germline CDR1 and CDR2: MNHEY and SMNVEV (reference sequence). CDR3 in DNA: TGTGCCAGCAGCCAGCCCGGGACAGATAACACAGATACGCAGTATTTT. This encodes CASSQPGTDNTDTQYF.

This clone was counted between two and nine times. CDR3 bases: TGCGCCACCTCTAGCGACGAGCAGTACTTC. Residues: CATSSDEQYF. The V call is TRBV10-2, the J call TRBJ2-7; TRBD2 is a possible D gene (6 bases). This CDR3 has 10 amino acids. Germline CDR1 and CDR2: WSHSY and SAAADI. Between the trimmed V and J ends, which lost 10 bases and 5 bases, there was a span of 9 bases.

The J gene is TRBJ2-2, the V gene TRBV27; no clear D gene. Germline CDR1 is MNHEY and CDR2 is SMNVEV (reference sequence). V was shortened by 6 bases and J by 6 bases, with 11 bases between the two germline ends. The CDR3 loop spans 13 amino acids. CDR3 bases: TGTGCCAGCAGCCTCTTAGAGCCCGGGGAGCTGTTTTTT. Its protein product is CASSLLEPGELFF.

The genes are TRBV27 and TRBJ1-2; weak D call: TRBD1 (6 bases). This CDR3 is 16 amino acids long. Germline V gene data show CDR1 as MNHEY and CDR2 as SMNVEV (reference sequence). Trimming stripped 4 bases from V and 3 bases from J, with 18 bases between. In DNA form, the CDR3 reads TGTGCCAGCAGTTCCCTTACCGGACAGTTAGACTATGGCTACACCTTC. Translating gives CASSSLTGQLDYGYTF.

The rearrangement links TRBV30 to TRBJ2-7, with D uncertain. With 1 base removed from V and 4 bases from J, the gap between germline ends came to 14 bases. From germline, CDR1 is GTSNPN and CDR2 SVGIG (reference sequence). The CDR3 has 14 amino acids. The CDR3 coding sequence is TGTGCCTGGAGTGATCTGAGACACAAATACGAGCAGTACTTC. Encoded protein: CAWSDLRHKYEQYF.

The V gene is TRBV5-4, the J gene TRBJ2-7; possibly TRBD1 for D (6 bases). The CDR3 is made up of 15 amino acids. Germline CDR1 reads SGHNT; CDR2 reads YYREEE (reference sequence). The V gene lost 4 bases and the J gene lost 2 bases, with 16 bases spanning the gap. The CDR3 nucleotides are TGTGCCAGCAGCCCGATGGCAGGGGCCCCCTACGAGCAGTACTTC. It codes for CASSPMAGAPYEQYF.

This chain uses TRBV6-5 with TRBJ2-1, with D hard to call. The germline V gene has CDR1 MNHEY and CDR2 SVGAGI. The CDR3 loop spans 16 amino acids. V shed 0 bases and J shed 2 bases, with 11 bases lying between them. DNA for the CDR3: TGTGCCAGCAGTTACTCTCACGTCGAGGCCTACAATGAGCAGTTCTTC. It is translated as CASSYSHVEAYNEQFF.

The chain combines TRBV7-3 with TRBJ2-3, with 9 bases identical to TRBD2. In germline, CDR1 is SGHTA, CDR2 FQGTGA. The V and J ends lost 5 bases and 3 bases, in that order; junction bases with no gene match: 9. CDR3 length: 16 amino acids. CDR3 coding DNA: TGTGCCAGCAGCCAAGGTCTAGCGGGGTGGACAGATACGCAGTATTTT. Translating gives CASSQGLAGWTDTQYF.

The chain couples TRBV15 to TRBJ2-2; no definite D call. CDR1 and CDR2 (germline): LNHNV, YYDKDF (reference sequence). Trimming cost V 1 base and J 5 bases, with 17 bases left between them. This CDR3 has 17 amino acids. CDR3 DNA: TGTGCCACCAGCAGAGCTCAAGTACTTGGGTGGACCGGGGAGCTGTTTTTT. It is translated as CATSRAQVLGWTGELFF.

The CDR3 nucleotides are TGTGCCTGGAGCCTGGACAGTTCCCTGGCGGATACGCAGTATTTT. Its protein product is CAWSLDSSLADTQYF. The chain carries TRBV30 and TRBJ2-3; D perhaps matches TRBD1 (6 bases). This CDR3 spans 15 amino acids. Germline V lookup: CDR1 GTSNPN, CDR2 SVGIG (reference sequence). V shed 3 bases and J shed 6 bases, with 19 bases lying between them. The whole variable domain, filled in from reference TRBV30 and TRBJ2-3, reads SQTIHQWPATLVQPVGSPLSLECTVEGTSNPNLYWYRQAAGRGLQLLFYSVGIGQISSEVPQNLSASRPQDRQFILSSKKLLLSDSGFYLCAWSLDSSLADTQYFGPGTRLTVL.

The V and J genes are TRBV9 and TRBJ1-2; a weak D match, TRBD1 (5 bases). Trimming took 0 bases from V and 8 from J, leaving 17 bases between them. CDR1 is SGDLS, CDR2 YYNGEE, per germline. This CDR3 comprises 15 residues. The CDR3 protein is CASSVDLLVGQGYTF. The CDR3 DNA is TGTGCCAGCAGCGTAGATCTCTTGGTGGGGCAGGGCTACACCTTC.

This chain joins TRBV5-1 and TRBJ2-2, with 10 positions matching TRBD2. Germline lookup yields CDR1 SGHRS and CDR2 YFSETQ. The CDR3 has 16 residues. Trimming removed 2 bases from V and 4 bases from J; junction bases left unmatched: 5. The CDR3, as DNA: TGCGCCAGCAGCTTTAGTAGCGGGGGGCTCACCGGGGAGCTGTTTTTT. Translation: CASSFSSGGLTGELFF.

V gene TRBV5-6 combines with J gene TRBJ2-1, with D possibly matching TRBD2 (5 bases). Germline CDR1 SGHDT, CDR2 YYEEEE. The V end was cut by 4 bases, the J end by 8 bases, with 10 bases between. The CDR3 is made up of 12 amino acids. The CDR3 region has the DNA TGTGCCAGCAGCCCTCCCGGGGATGAGCAGTTCTTC. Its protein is CASSPPGDEQFF.

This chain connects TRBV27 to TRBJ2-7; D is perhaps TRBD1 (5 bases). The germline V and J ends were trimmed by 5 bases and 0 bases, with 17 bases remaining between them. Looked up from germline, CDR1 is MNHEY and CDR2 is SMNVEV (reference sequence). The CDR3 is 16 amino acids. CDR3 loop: CASSPIAGASSYEQYF. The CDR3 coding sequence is TGTGCCAGCAGTCCCATAGCTGGGGCAAGCTCCTACGAGCAGTACTTC.

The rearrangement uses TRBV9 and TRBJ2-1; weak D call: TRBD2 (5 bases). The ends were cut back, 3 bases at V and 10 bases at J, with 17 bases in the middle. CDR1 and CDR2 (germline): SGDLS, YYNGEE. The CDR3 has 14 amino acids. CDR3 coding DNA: TGTGCCAGCAGCGGCAGCGGATCTTGGGCGGAGCAGTTCTTC. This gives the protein CASSGSGSWAEQFF.

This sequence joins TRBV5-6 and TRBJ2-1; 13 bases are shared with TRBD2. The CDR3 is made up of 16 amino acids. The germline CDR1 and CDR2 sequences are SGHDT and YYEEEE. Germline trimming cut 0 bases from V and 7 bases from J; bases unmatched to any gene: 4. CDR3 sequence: CASSLELAGGMNEQFF. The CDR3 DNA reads TGTGCCAGCAGCTTGGAACTAGCGGGGGGGATGAATGAGCAGTTCTTC.

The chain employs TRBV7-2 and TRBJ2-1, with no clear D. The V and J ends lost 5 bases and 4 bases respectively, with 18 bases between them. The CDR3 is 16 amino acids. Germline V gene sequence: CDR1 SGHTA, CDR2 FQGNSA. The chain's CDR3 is CASSPPRYGSYNEQFF. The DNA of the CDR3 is TGTGCCAGCAGCCCCCCCCGTTACGGCTCTTACAATGAGCAGTTCTTC.

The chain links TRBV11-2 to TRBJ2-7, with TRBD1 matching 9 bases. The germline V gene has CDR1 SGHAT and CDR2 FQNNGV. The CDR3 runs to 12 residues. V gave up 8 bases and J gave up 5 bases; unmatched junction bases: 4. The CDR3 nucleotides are TGTGCCAGCGCCGGGACAGGGAACGAGCAGTACTTC. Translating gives CASAGTGNEQYF.

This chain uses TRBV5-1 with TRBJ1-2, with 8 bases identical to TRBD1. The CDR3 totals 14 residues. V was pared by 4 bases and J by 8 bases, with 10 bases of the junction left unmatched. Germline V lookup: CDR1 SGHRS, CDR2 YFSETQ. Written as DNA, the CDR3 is TGCGCCAGCAGCGACCCCGGGACAGGAGGCGGCTACACCTTC. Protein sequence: CASSDPGTGGGYTF.

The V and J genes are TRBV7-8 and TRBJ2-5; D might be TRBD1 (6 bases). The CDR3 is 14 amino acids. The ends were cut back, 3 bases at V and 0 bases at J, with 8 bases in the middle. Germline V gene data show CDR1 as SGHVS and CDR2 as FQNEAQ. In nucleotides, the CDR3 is TGTGCCAGCAGCTTGGACAGTAACCAAGAGACCCAGTACTTC. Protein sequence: CASSLDSNQETQYF.

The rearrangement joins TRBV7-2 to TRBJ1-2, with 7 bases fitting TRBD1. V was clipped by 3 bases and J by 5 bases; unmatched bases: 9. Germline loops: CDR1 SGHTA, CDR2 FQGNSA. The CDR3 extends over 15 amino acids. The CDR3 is CASSFYQGEGYGYTF. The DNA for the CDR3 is TGTGCCAGCAGCTTTTACCAGGGGGAGGGGTATGGCTACACCTTC.

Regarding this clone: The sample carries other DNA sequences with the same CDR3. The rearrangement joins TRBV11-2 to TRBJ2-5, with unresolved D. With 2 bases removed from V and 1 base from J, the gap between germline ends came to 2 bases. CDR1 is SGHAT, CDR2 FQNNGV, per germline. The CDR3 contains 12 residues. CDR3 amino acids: CASSLTQETQYF. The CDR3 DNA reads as TGTGCCAGCAGCTTAACCCAAGAGACCCAGTACTTC.